The 3 T cell receptor beta chains given below trace back to one sample, sequenced in a study of cytomegalovirus exposure and HLA in healthy donors. 60 Vbeta and 13 Jbeta primers were used in PCR. Data came from immunoSEQ multiplex PCR; TCRdb stores just in-frame clones and leaves some out. This table holds 110,000 or so clones, 10% to 15% found once. Sequencing input: PBMCs. The origin of the receptors is a man between 40 and 49 years old in good health and CMV-seropositive.

The V call is TRBV29-1, the J call TRBJ2-3, with TRBD2 matching 7 bases. Trimming cost V 2 bases and J 1 base; bases outside gene matches: 3. CDR1 and CDR2 from the germline V gene are SQVTM and ANQGSEA. CDR3 length: 14 amino acids. In nucleotides, the CDR3 is TGCAGCGTTGAAAGGGCGGGAGGCACAGATACGCAGTATTTT. This sequence encodes CSVERAGGTDTQYF.

The chain couples TRBV2 to TRBJ1-5, with D possibly being TRBD1 (6 bases). V was pared by 3 bases and J by 7 bases, with 13 bases between. The CDR3 length is 14 residues. Germline V gene lookup returns CDR1 SNHLY and CDR2 FYNNEI. CDR3 coding DNA: TGTGCCAGCAGTGATCAACAGGGCTTACAGCCCCAGCATTTT. Protein sequence: CASSDQQGLQPQHF.

CDR3 residues: CASSSRASVAGELFF. CDR3 in DNA: TGTGCCAGCAGCAGCAGGGCGTCGGTTGCCGGGGAGCTGTTTTTT. The rearrangement joins TRBV7-9 to TRBJ2-2; D possibly corresponds to TRBD1 (5 bases). The ends were cut back, 5 bases at V and 6 bases at J, with 16 bases in the middle. Germline assignment: CDR1 SEHNR and CDR2 FQNEAQ (reference sequence). This CDR3 region has 15 residues.